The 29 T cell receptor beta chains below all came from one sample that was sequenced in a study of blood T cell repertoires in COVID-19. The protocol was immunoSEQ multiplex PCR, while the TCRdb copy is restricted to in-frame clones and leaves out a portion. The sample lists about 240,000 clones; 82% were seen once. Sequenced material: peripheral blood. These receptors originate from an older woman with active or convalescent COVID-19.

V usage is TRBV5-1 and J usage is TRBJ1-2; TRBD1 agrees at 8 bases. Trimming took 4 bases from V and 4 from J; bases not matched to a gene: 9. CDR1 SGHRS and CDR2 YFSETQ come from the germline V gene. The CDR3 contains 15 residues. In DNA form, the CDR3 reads TGCGCCAGCAGCCCGCTGGGGACAGGAATCTATGGCTACACCTTC. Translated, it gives CASSPLGTGIYGYTF. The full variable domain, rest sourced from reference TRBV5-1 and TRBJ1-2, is KAGVTQTPRYLIKTRGQQVTLSCSPISGHRSVSWYQQTPGQGLQFLFEYFSETQRNKGNFPGRFSGRQFSNSRSEMNVSTLELGDSALYLCASSPLGTGIYGYTFGSGTRLTVV.

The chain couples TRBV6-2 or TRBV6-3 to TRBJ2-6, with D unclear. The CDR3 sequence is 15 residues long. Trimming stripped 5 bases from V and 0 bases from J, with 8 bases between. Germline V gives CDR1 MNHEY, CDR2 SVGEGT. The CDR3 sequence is CASSTTSSGANVLTF. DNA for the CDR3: TGTGCCAGCAGTACTACAAGCTCTGGGGCCAACGTCCTGACTTTC.

The CDR3 nucleotides read TGTGCCAGCAGCCGCAGGGTCCAAAACACTGAAGCTTTCTTT. It translates to CASSRRVQNTEAFF. This chain uses TRBV7-9 with TRBJ1-1; a weak D match, TRBD1 (5 bases). Trimming cost V 5 bases and J 2 bases, with 12 bases left between them. Germline CDR1 and CDR2: SEHNR and FQNEAQ (reference sequence). There are 14 residues in the CDR3.

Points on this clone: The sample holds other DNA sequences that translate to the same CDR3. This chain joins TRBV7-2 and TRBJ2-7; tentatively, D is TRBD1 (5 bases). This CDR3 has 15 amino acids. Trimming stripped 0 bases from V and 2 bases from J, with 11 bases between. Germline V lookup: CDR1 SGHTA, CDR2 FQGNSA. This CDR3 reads CASSLAPQGAYEQYF. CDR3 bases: TGTGCCAGCAGCTTAGCGCCCCAAGGGGCCTACGAGCAGTACTTC.

The CDR3, as DNA: TGTGCCAGCAGCTTATTGGAGGCGGAGACCCAGTACTTC. Encoded protein: CASSLLEAETQYF. The chain recombines TRBV7-3 with TRBJ2-5, with a weak D call TRBD2 (5 bases). Germline V gene lookup returns CDR1 SGHTA and CDR2 FQGTGA. V was clipped by 2 bases and J by 5 bases, with 9 bases between them. The CDR3 extends over 13 amino acids. Full variable domain (missing parts from reference TRBV7-3 and TRBJ2-5): GAGVSQTPSNKVTEKGKYVELRCDPISGHTALYWYRQSLGQGPEFLIYFQGTGAADDSGLPNDRFFAVRPEGSVSTLKIQRTERGDSAVYLCASSLLEAETQYFGPGTRLLVL.

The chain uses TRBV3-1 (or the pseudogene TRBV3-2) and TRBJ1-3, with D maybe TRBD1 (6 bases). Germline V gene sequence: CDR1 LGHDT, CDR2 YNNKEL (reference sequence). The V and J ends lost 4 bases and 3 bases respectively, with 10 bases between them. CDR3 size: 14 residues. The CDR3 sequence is CASSLTGFGNTIYF. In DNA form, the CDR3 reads TGTGCCAGCAGCCTAACAGGGTTTGGAAACACCATATATTTT.

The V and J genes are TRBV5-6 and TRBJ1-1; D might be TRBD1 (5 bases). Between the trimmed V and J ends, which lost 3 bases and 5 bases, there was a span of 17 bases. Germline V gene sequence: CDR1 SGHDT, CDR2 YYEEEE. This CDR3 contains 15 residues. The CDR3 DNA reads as TGTGCCAGCAGCTATGGCCAGGGCCGGTGGACTGAAGCTTTCTTT. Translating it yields CASSYGQGRWTEAFF.

The CDR3: CASSPTGDTGELFF. Here the CDR3 DNA reads TGCGCCAGCAGCCCGACAGGGGACACCGGGGAGCTGTTTTTT. The J gene is TRBJ2-2, the V gene TRBV5-1, with TRBD1 identical over 8 bases. Per the germline V gene, CDR1 is SGHRS and CDR2 is YFSETQ. V shed 4 bases and J 3 bases; nucleotides not matched to a gene: 2. The CDR3 length is 14 residues.

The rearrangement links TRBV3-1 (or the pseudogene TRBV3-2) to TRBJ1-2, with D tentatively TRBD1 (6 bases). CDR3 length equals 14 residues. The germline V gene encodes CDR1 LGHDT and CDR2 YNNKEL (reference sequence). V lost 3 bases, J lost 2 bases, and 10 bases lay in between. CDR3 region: CASSHEGGNYGYTF. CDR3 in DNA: TGTGCCAGCAGCCATGAGGGGGGGAACTATGGCTACACCTTC.

The CDR3: CASSEAPRTGSEQYF. The DNA of the CDR3 is TGTGCCAGCAGTGAAGCGCCCCGGACAGGCAGCGAGCAGTACTTC. The chain joins TRBV6-1 to TRBJ2-7, with 7 bases aligning to TRBD1. Germline assignment: CDR1 MNHNS and CDR2 SASEGT. The CDR3 covers 15 residues. Trimming took 0 bases from V and 6 from J; bases not matched to a gene: 8.

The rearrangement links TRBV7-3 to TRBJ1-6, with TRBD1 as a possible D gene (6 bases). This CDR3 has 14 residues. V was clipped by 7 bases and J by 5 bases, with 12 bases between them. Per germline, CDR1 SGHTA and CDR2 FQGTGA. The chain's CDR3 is CASTDTGNNSPLHF. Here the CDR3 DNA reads TGTGCCAGCACCGATACAGGGAATAATTCACCCCTCCACTTT.

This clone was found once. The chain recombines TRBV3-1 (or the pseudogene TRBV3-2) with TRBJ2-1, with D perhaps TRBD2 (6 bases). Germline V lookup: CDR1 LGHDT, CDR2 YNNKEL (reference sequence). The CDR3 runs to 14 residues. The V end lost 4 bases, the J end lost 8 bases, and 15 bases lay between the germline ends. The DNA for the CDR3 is TGTGCCAGCAGCCTCGGGACTGGGTTCCATGAGCAGTTCTTC. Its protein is CASSLGTGFHEQFF.

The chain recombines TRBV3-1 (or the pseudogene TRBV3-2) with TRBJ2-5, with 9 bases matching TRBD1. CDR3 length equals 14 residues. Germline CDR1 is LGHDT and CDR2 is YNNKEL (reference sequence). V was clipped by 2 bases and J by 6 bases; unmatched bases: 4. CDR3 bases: TGTGCCAGCAGCCAACTGGGACAGGGACAGACCCAGTACTTC. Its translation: CASSQLGQGQTQYF.

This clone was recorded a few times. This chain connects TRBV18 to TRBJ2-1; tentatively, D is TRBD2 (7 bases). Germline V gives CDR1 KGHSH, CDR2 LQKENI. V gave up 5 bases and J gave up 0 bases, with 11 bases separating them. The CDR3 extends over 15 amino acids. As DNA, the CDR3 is TGTGCCAGCTCAGAGGGGGGGGGCTCCTACAATGAGCAGTTCTTC. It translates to CASSEGGGSYNEQFF.

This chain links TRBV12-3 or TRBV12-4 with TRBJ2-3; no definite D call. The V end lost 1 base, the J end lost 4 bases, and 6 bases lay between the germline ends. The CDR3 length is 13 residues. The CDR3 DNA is TGTGCCAGCAGTTTAGAGCTGGCAGATACGCAGTATTTT. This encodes CASSLELADTQYF.

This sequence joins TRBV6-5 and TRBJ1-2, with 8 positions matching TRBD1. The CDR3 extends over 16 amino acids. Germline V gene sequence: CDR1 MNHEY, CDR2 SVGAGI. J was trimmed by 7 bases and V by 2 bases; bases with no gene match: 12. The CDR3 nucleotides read TGTGCCAGCAGTTACGCCCCAGGACAGGGTGGGGGTGGCTACACCTTC. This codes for CASSYAPGQGGGGYTF.

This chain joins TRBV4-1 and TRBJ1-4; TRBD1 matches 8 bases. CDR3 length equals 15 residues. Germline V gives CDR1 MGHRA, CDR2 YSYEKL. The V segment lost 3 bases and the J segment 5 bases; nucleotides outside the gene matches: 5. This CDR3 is CASSHPDRENEKLFF. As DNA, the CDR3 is TGCGCCAGCAGCCACCCGGACAGGGAGAATGAAAAACTGTTTTTT.

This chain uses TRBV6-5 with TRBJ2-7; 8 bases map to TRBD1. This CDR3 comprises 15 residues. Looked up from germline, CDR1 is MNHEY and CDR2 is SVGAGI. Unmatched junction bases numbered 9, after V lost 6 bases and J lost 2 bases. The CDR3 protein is CASRNGQGNTYEQYF. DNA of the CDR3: TGTGCCAGCAGGAATGGACAGGGCAATACCTACGAGCAGTACTTC.

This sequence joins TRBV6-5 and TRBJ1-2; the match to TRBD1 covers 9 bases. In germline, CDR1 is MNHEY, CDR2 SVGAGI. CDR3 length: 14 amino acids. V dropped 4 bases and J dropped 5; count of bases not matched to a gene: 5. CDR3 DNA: TGTGCCAGCAGTTCGGAGGGACAGGGTTATGGCTACACCTTC. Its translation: CASSSEGQGYGYTF.

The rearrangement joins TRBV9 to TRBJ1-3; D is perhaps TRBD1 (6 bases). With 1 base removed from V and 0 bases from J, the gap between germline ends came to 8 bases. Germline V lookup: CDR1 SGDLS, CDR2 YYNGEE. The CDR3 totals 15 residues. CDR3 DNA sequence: TGTGCCAGCAGCGTACAGGGGACCTCTGGAAACACCATATATTTT. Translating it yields CASSVQGTSGNTIYF.

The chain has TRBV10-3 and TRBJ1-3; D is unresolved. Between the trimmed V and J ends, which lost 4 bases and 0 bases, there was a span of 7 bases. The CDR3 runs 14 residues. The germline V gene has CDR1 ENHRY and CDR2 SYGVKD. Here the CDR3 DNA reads TGTGCCATCAGTGGCCAGTACTCTGGAAACACCATATATTTT. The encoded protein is CAISGQYSGNTIYF.

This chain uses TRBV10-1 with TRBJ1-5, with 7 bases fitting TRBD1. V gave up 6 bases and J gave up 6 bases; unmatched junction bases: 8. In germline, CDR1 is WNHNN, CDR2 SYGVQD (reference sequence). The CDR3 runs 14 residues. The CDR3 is CASRGDSPPQPQHF. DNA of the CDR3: TGCGCCAGCAGGGGGGACAGTCCGCCTCAGCCCCAGCATTTT.

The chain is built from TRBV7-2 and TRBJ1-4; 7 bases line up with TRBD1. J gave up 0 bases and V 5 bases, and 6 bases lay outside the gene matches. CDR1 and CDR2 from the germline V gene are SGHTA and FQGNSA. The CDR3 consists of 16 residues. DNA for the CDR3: TGTGCCAGCAGCCCAGGGGGTGTTGCAACTAATGAAAAACTGTTTTTT. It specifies CASSPGGVATNEKLFF. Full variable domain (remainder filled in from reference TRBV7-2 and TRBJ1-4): GAGVSQSPSNKVTEKGKDVELRCDPISGHTALYWYRQSLGQGLEFLIYFQGNSAPDKSGLPSDRFSAERTGGSVSTLTIQRTQQEDSAVYLCASSPGGVATNEKLFFGSGTQLSVL.

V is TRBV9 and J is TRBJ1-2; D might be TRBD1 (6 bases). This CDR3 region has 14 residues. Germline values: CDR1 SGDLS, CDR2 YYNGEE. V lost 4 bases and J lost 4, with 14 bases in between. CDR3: CASSYSRGIYGYTF. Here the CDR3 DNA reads TGTGCCAGCAGCTATTCCAGGGGAATCTATGGCTACACCTTC.

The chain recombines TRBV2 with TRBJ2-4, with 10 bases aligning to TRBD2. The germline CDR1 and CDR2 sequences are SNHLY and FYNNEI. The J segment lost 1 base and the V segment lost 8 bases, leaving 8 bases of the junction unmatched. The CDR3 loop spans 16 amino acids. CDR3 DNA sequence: TGTGCCAGCTCTCGCGAAGCGGGGGGGGCCAAAAACATTCAGTACTTC. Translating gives CASSREAGGAKNIQYF.

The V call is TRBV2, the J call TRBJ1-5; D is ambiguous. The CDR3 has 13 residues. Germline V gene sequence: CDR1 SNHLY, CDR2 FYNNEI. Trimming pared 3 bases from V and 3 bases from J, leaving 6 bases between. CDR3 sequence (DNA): TGTGCCAGCAGTGAGGGCCCCAATCAGCCCCAGCATTTT. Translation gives CASSEGPNQPQHF.

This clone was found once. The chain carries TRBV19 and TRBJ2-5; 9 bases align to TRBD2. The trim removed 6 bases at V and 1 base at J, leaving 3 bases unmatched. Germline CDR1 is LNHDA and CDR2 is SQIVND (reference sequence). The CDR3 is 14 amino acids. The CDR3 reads CASRETSGQETQYF. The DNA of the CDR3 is TGTGCCAGTAGGGAGACTAGCGGCCAAGAGACCCAGTACTTC. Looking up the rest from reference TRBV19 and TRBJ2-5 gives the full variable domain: DGGITQSPKYLFRKEGQNVTLSCEQNLNHDAMYWYRQDPGQGLRLIYYSQIVNDFQKGDIAEGYSVSREKKESFPLTVTSAQKNPTAFYLCASRETSGQETQYFGPGTRLLVL.

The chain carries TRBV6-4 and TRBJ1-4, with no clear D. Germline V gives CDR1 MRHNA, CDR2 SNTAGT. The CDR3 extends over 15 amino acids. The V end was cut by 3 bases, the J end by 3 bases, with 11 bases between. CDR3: CASSEQVGANEKLFF. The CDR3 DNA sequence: TGTGCCAGCAGTGAGCAGGTGGGAGCTAATGAAAAACTGTTTTTT.

CDR3 residues: CASREAGMGEKLFF. For the CDR3, the DNA is TGTGCCAGCCGCGAGGCAGGGATGGGGGAAAAACTGTTTTTT. The V call is TRBV5-4, the J call TRBJ1-4, with D possibly being TRBD1 (5 bases). CDR3 length equals 14 residues. The germline V and J ends were trimmed by 7 bases and 8 bases, with 18 bases remaining between them. Germline assignment: CDR1 SGHNT and CDR2 YYREEE (reference sequence).